The 18 T cell receptor beta chains listed next were all sequenced from one sample in a study of blood T cell repertoires in COVID-19 (dated by TCRdb to 2020 to 2021). Preparation of the library involved the immunoSEQ multiplex PCR assay. TCRdb provides this immuneACCESS table in a form limited to in-frame rearrangements. Some clones are lacking; in checked studies, under half of them reflect an unresolved V gene, and why the rest are absent is not known. Present in this sample are 100,000 or so clones, roughly 87% of which were seen just once. The biggest ten clones account for less than 7.5% of the sample. Sequencing was performed on peripheral blood. These TCRs come from a woman in her sixties with acute or convalescent COVID-19.

This chain uses TRBV6-5 with TRBJ2-3; 14 bases are shared with TRBD2. The CDR3 covers 16 residues. The germline V gene has CDR1 MNHEY and CDR2 SVGAGI. Trimming took 2 bases from V and 8 from J; bases not matched to a gene: 6. The CDR3 bases are TGTGCCAGCAGTTACACCTCGACTAGCGGGAGGGGTACGCAGTATTTT. Encoded protein: CASSYTSTSGRGTQYF.

This sequence joins TRBV3-1 (or the pseudogene TRBV3-2) and TRBJ2-1; D is possibly TRBD2 (7 bases). Germline V gives CDR1 LGHDT, CDR2 YNNKEL (reference sequence). This CDR3 is 17 amino acids long. V lost 4 bases and J 0 bases, leaving 16 bases between the germline ends. The CDR3 here is CASSPYRGASSYNEQFF. The CDR3 DNA reads TGTGCCAGCAGCCCCTACCGGGGGGCGAGCTCCTACAATGAGCAGTTCTTC.

The chain carries TRBV29-1 and TRBJ1-6, with 7 bases aligning to TRBD1. In germline, CDR1 is SQVTM, CDR2 ANQGSEA. After removal of 7 bases from V and 10 bases from J, the junction contained 10 bases not matched to a gene. The CDR3 covers 13 residues. CDR3 DNA: TGCAGCGCACGGACAGGAGAGGGGTCACCCCTCCACTTT. Encoded protein: CSARTGEGSPLHF.

The chain carries TRBV7-9 and TRBJ1-2; 7 positions agree with TRBD1. With V trimmed by 5 bases and J by 6 bases, 24 bases remained unmatched. Germline CDR1 is SEHNR and CDR2 is FQNEAQ (reference sequence). This CDR3 has 19 residues. The CDR3 DNA is TGTGCCAGCAGCCATTCGAGCGTTCGAGGACAGGCAACGGTGGATGGCTACACCTTC. This encodes CASSHSSVRGQATVDGYTF.

Note on this clone: The junction and the germline gene differ at one end; a read error may be behind it. This sequence joins TRBV7-7 and TRBJ2-6; 7 bases are shared with TRBD1. The CDR3 extends over 17 amino acids. Germline V gene data show CDR1 as SSHAT and CDR2 as FNYEAQ (reference sequence). The CDR3 spells CASSTRTGGSGANVLTF. DNA for the CDR3: TGTGCTAGCAGCACACGGACAGGTGGGAGTGGGGCCAACGTCCTGACTTTC. Supplemented by reference TRBV7-7 and TRBJ2-6, the full variable domain reads GAGVSQSPRYKVTKRGQDVTLRCDPISSHATLYWYQQALGQGPEFLTYFNYEAQPDKSGLPSDRFSAERPEGSISTLTIQRTEQRDSAMYRCASSTRTGGSGANVLTFGAGSRLTVL.

This chain joins TRBV13 and TRBJ1-1; 9 bases map to TRBD1. CDR1 and CDR2 from the germline V gene are PRHDT and FYEKMQ (reference sequence). The CDR3 covers 15 residues. The trim removed 2 bases at V and 4 bases at J, leaving 5 bases unmatched. In DNA, the CDR3 is TGTGCCAGCAGCTTATGGGGACAGGGATCCACTGAAGCTTTCTTT. Translation gives CASSLWGQGSTEAFF. Looking up the rest from reference TRBV13 and TRBJ1-1 gives the full variable domain: AAGVIQSPRHLIKEKRETATLKCYPIPRHDTVYWYQQGPGQDPQFLISFYEKMQSDKGSIPDRFSAQQFSDYHSELNMSSLELGDSALYFCASSLWGQGSTEAFFGQGTRLTVV.

The chain links TRBV5-6 to TRBJ1-4, with 9 bases identical to TRBD1. V lost 4 bases and J lost 7; bases outside the gene matches: 5. This CDR3 comprises 14 residues. Germline assignment: CDR1 SGHDT and CDR2 YYEEEE. In DNA, the CDR3 is TGTGCCAGCAGCCTACAGGGGGCTAGTGAAAAACTGTTTTTT. Its protein is CASSLQGASEKLFF.

The chain is built from TRBV5-1 and TRBJ2-2, with D maybe TRBD2 (6 bases). The V end was cut by 2 bases, the J end by 4 bases, with 12 bases between. This CDR3 spans 15 amino acids. Germline V lookup: CDR1 SGHRS, CDR2 YFSETQ. CDR3 nucleotide sequence: TGCGCCAGCAGCTTATCAGGGAGGACCACCGGGGAGCTGTTTTTT. This encodes CASSLSGRTTGELFF.

The rearrangement uses TRBV4-1 and TRBJ1-2; possibly TRBD1 for D (6 bases). In germline, CDR1 is MGHRA, CDR2 YSYEKL. Trimming pared 4 bases from V and 2 bases from J, leaving 8 bases between. The CDR3 loop spans 13 amino acids. The CDR3 bases are TGCGCCAGCAGCCCAGGACAGAACTATGGCTACACCTTC. This sequence encodes CASSPGQNYGYTF.

This chain links TRBV19 with TRBJ1-1; possibly TRBD1 for D (5 bases). There are 14 residues in the CDR3. The germline V and J ends were trimmed by 4 bases and 3 bases, with 12 bases remaining between them. Germline lookup yields CDR1 LNHDA and CDR2 SQIVND (reference sequence). The CDR3 sequence: CASSNGGTDTEAFF. The CDR3 coding sequence is TGTGCCAGTAGTAACGGGGGGACGGACACTGAAGCTTTCTTT.

This clone was seen only a few times. The rearrangement uses TRBV3-1 (or the pseudogene TRBV3-2) and TRBJ1-2; D might be TRBD1 (5 bases). CDR3 size: 12 residues. The V end was cut by 4 bases, the J end by 8 bases, with 11 bases between. Germline CDR1 and CDR2: LGHDT and YNNKEL (reference sequence). This CDR3 is CASSRDGGGYTF. The CDR3 nucleotides are TGTGCCAGCAGCCGGGACGGAGGGGGCTACACCTTC.

The rearrangement joins TRBV6-5 to TRBJ2-7, with 7 bases aligning to TRBD2. This CDR3 has 16 amino acids. Germline V gene sequence: CDR1 MNHEY, CDR2 SVGAGI. V lost 4 bases, J lost 2 bases, and 11 bases stayed unmatched. CDR3 nucleotides: TGTGCCAGCAGTTTACTACTAGCGCCCAAACCCTACGAGCAGTACTTC. As protein: CASSLLLAPKPYEQYF.

The rearrangement uses TRBV11-2 and TRBJ2-7; TRBD1 might be the D (6 bases). The ends were cut back, 5 bases at V and 3 bases at J, with 17 bases in the middle. This CDR3 region has 15 residues. In germline, CDR1 is SGHAT, CDR2 FQNNGV. The CDR3 region is CASSQTARGFYEQYF. CDR3 sequence (DNA): TGTGCCAGCAGCCAAACTGCCAGGGGTTTCTACGAGCAGTACTTC.

This clone occurred once. The CDR3 DNA reads as TGTGCCAGTAGTAAAGACTACGGCTATGGCTACACCTTC. This encodes CASSKDYGYGYTF. V gene TRBV19 combines with J gene TRBJ1-2; D is undetermined. The CDR3 sequence is 13 residues long. Germline-derived CDR1 and CDR2 are LNHDA and SQIVND (reference sequence). The V end was cut by 4 bases, the J end by 4 bases, with 10 bases between.

The rearrangement uses TRBV5-1 and TRBJ2-3, with 11 bases lining up with TRBD2. This CDR3 is built from 16 residues. Germline V gene sequence: CDR1 SGHRS, CDR2 YFSETQ. V lost 4 bases and J lost 1; bases outside the gene matches: 5. The DNA for the CDR3 is TGCGCCAGCAGCAGCGGGGGACTAGCGGGCACAGATACGCAGTATTTT. Translating it yields CASSSGGLAGTDTQYF.

J is TRBJ1-6 and V is TRBV28; D ambiguous. This CDR3 spans 13 amino acids. V gave up 8 bases and J gave up 7 bases, with 12 bases separating them. In germline, CDR1 is MDHEN, CDR2 SYDVKM. The CDR3 is CASRPGGNSPLHF. The CDR3 coding sequence is TGTGCCAGCCGCCCCGGAGGCAATTCACCCCTCCACTTT.

CDR3 coding DNA: TGTGCCAGCACCCCAGGTCATGAAAAACTGTTTTTT. This translates into CASTPGHEKLFF. The chain employs TRBV28 and TRBJ1-4; D gene uncertain. In germline, CDR1 is MDHEN, CDR2 SYDVKM. The V gene lost 7 bases and the J gene lost 6 bases, with 9 bases spanning the gap. There are 12 residues in the CDR3.

The chain uses TRBV3-1 (or the pseudogene TRBV3-2) and TRBJ1-6; D might be TRBD1 (6 bases). The CDR3 extends over 15 amino acids. The germline gives CDR1 LGHDT, CDR2 YNNKEL (reference sequence). Trimming cost V 1 base and J 7 bases, with 11 bases left between them. The CDR3 DNA is TGTGCCAGCAGCCAAGTAGGGGGAGCCAATTCACCCCTCCACTTT. Translation gives CASSQVGGANSPLHF.